This record covers a single T cell receptor beta chain. This record comes from a study of cytomegalovirus exposure and HLA in healthy donors. CDR1 is SNHLY and CDR2 is FYNNEI in the germline V gene. The CDR3 totals 14 residues. V was cut by 5 bases and J by 2 bases, with 12 bases left in between. PCR was performed using 60 Vbeta and 13 Jbeta primers. Assay used: immunoSEQ multiplex PCR; TCRdb lists only in-frame clones, some missing. Among about 140,000 clones listed, about 80% were seen once. What was sequenced was PBMCs. This clonotype originated in a man aged 40-49 years in good health and CMV-seronegative. The chain employs TRBV2 and TRBJ2-5; possible D gene TRBD1, 5 bases. The chain's CDR3 is CASSKRGSQETQYF. The CDR3 DNA sequence: TGTGCCAGCAGTAAAAGGGGATCTCAAGAGACCCAGTACTTC.